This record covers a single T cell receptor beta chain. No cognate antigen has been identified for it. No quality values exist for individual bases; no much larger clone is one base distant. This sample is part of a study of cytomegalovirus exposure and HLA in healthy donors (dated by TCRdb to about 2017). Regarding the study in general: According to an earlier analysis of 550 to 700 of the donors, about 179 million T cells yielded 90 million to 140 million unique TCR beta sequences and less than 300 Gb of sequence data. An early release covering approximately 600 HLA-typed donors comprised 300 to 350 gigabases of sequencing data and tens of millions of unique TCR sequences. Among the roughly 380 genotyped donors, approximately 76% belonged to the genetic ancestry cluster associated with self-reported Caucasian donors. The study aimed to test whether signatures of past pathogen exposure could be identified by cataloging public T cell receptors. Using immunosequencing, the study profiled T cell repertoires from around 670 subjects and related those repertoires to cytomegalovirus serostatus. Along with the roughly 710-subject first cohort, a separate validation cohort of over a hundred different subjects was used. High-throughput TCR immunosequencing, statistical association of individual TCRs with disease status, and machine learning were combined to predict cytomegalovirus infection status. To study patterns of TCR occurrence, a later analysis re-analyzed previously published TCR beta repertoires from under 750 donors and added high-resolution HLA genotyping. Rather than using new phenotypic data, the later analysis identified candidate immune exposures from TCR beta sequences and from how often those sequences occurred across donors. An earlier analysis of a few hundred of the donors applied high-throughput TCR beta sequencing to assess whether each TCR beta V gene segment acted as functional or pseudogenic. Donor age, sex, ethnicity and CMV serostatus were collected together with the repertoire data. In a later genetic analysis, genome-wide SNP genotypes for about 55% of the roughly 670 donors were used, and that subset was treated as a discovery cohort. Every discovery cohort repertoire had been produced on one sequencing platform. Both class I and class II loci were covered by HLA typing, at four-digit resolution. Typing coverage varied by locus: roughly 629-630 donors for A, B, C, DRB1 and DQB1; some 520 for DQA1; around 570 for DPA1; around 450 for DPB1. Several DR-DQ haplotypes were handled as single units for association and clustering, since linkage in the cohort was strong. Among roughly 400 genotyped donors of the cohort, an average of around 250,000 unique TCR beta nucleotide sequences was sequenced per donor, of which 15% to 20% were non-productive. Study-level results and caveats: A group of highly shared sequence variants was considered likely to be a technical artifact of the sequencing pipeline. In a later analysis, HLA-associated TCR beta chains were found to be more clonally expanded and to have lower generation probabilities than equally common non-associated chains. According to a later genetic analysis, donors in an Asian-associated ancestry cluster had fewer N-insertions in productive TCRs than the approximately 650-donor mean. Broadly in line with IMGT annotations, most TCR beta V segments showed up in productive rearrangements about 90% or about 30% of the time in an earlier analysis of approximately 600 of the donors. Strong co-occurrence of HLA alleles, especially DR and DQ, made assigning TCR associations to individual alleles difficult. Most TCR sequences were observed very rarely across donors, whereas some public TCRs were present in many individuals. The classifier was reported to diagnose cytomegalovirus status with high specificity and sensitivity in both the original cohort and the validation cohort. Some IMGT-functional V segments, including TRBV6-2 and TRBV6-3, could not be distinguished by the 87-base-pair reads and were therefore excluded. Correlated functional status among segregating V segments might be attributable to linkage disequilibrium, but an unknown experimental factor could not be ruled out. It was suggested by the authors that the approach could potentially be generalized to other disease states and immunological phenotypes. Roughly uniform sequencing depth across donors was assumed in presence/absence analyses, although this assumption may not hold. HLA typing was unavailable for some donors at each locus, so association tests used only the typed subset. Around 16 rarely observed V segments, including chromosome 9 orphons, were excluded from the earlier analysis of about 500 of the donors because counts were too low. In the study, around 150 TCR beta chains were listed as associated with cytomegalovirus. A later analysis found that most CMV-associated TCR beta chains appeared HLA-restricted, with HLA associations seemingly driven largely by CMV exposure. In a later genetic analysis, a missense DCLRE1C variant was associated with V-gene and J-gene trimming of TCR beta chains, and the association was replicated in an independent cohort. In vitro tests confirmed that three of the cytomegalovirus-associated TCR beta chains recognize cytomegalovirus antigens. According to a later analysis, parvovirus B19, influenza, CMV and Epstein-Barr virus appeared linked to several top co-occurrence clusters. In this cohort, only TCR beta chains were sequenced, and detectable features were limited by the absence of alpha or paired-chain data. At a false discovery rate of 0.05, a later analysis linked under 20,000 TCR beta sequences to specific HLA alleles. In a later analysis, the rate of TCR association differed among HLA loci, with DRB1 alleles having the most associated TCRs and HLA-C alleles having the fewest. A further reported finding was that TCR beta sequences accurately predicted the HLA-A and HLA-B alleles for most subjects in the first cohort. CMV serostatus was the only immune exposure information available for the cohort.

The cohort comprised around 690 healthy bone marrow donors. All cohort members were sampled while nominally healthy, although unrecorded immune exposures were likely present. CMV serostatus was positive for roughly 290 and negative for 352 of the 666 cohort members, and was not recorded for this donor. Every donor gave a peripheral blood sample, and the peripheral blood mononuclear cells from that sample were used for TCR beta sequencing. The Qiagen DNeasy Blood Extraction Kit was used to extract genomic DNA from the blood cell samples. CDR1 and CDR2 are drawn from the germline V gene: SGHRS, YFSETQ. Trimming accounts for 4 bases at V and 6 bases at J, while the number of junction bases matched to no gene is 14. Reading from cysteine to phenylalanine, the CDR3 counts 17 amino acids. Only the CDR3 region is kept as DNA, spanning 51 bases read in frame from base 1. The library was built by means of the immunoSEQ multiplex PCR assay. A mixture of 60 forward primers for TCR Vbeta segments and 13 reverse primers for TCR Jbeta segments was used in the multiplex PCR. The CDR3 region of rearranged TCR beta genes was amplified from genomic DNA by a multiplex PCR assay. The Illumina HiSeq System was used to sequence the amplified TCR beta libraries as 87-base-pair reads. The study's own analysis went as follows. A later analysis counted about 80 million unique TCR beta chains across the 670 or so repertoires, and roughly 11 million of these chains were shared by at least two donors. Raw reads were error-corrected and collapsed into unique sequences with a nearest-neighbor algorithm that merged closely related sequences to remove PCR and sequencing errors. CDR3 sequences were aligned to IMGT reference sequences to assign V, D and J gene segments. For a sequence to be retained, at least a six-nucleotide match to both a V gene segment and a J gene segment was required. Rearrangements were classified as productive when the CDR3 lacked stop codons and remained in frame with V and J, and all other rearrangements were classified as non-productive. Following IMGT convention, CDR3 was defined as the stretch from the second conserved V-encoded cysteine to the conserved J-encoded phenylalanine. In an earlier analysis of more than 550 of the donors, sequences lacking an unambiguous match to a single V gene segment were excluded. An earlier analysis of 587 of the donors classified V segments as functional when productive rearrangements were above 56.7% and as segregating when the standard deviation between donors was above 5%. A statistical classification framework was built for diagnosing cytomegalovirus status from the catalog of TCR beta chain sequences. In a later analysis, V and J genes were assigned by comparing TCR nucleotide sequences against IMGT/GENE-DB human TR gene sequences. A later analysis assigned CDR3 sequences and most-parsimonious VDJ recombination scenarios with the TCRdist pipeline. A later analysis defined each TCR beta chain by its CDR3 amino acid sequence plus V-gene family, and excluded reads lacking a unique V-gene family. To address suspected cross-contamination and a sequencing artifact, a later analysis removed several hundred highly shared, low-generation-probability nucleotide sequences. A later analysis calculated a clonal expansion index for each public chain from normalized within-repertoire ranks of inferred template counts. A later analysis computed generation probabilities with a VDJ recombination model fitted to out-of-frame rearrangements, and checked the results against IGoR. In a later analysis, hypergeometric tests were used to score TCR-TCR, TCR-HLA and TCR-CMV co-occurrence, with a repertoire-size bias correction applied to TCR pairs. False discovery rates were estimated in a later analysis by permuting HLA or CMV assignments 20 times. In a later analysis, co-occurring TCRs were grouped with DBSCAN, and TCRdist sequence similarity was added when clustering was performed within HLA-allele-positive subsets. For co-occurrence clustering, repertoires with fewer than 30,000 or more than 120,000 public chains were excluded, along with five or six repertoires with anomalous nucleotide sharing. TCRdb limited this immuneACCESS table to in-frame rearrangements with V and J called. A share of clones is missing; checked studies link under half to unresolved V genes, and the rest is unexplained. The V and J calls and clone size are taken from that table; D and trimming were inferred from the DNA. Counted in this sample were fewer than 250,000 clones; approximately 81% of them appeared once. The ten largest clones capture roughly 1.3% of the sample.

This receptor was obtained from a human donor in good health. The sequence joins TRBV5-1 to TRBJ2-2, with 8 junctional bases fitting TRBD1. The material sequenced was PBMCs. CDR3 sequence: CASSRPQGAGYPGELFF. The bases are TGCGCCAGCAGCCGGCCTCAGGGGGCCGGGTATCCCGGGGAGCTGTTTTTT.